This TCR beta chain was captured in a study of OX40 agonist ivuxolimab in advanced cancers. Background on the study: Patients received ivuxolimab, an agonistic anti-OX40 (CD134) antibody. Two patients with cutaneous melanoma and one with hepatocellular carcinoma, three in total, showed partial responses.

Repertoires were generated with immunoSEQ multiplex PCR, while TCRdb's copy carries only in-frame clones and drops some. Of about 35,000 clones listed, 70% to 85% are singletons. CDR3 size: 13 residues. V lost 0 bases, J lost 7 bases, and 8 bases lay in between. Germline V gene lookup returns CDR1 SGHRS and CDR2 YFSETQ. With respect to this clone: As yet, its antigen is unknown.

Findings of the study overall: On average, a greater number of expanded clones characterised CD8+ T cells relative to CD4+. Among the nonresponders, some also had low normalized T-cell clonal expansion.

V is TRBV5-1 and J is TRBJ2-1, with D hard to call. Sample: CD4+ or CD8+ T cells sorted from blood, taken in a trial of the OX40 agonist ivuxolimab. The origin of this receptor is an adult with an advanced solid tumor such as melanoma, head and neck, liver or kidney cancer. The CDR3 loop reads CASSLVTRNEQFF. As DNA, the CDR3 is TGCGCCAGCAGCTTGGTAACCCGTAATGAGCAGTTCTTC.